These T cell receptor beta chains were read from a single sample in a study of CD4+ T cells in melanoma. Sequencing was performed with immunoSEQ multiplex PCR; in TCRdb, only in-frame clones are kept and a portion is missing. The top ten hold 1.5% to 1.9% of the sample, which has roughly 140,000 clones, over 90% seen once. Source of these receptors: a human donor with melanoma. Both conserved end residues are part of each CDR3. The D gene is left open where the match is weak. Clone size is not always given. Where it is, it says once, few, many or a class for expanded clones.

clone_size,j_call,d_call,v_call,cdr3_aa,cdr3_nt
NA,TRBJ1-1,NA,TRBV30,CAWSIPRRAGTEAFF,TGTGCCTGGAGTATACCGAGGAGGGCCGGCACTGAAGCTTTCTTT
NA,TRBJ1-1,NA,TRBV19,CASSTKPWNTEAFF,TGTGCCAGTAGCACAAAGCCGTGGAACACTGAAGCTTTCTTT
NA,TRBJ1-1,NA,TRBV5-1,CASSPTFQAVVDTEAFF,TGCGCCAGCAGCCCCACGTTTCAGGCCGTGGTGGACACTGAAGCTTTCTTT
NA,TRBJ2-5,NA,TRBV7-2,CASSFDRFGGSFPETQYF,TGTGCCAGCAGCTTTGATCGGTTCGGCGGATCTTTCCCGGAGACCCAGTACTTC
NA,TRBJ2-5,TRBD2,TRBV11-2,CASSGLAVQGTQYF,TGTGCCAGCTCAGGACTAGCAGTTCAGGGGACCCAGTACTTC
NA,TRBJ2-7,NA,TRBV13,CASSRGPYEQYF,TGTGCCAGCTCAAGAGGTCCCTACGAGCAGTACTTC
few,TRBJ2-3,NA,TRBV6-1,CASSERGGVSPDTQYF,TGTGCCAGCAGTGAAAGGGGCGGGGTGAGCCCAGATACGCAGTATTTT
NA,TRBJ2-7,NA,TRBV1,CTSSPTQGCSYEQYF,TGCACCAGCAGTCCGACACAGGGGTGCTCCTACGAGCAGTACTTC
NA,TRBJ2-7,NA,TRBV5-5,CASSLIQAIAYEQYF,TGTGCCAGCAGCTTGATCCAGGCTATAGCCTACGAGCAGTACTTC
few,TRBJ1-1,NA,TRBV15,CATSRHQGNTEAFF,TGTGCCACCAGCAGACACCAGGGGAACACTGAAGCTTTCTTT
NA,TRBJ2-3,TRBD2,TRBV5-1,CASSLLAGVADTQYF,TGCGCCAGCAGCTTGTTAGCGGGGGTGGCAGATACGCAGTATTTT